This is a list of T cell receptor beta chains from one sample in a study of human T cells and chemical hapten exposure. TCRdb re-analysed the RACE reads in MiXCR, keeping a single row per CDR3 protein. The table records 90,000 or so distinct CDR3 sequences, about 10% of them present only once. Sequenced here: whole blood, sampled in connection with sensitization to the hapten diphenylcyclopropenone (DPC). The receptors derive from a man aged 35 to 55 with alopecia areata. Some clones in this sample may be carry-over from other donors' samples. CDR3s include the opening cysteine and the closing phenylalanine or tryptophan. The D gene is left open where the match is weak. Not every row has a clone size; where given, it reads once, few, many or a size class.

cdr3_nt	cdr3_aa	j_call	v_call	d_call	clone_size	cdr3_length
TGCAGCGTTGAAGATCCGGACAGGGGGCAAATCACTGAAGCTTTCTTT	CSVEDPDRGQITEAFF	TRBJ1-1	TRBV29-1	TRBD1	-	16
TGTGCCACCAGTGGGACACAGGGGCTGGAGCCCCAGCATTTT	CATSGTQGLEPQHF	TRBJ1-5	TRBV24-1	TRBD1	many	14
TGTGCCAGTACCAAGGCGGACAGGTCCGGCCAGCATTTT	CASTKADRSGQHF	TRBJ1-5	TRBV19	TRBD1	-	13
TGTGCCAGCAGCTTGGCCCGCCAGGCCCCCTACACCTTC	CASSLARQAPYTF	TRBJ1-2	TRBV7-2	-	many	13
TGTGCCAGTGCAGATAATTTGCACACTGAAGCTTTCTTT	CASADNLHTEAFF	TRBJ1-1	TRBV27	-	many	13
TGCAGCGCTGGACAGAACACTGAAGCTTTCTTT	CSAGQNTEAFF	TRBJ1-1	TRBV29-1	-	few	11
TGTGCCTGGGTACGACAGGACGAGAACACTGAAGCTTTCTTT	CAWVRQDENTEAFF	TRBJ1-1	TRBV30	-	few	14
TGCAGCGTTGGGGAGCCTTTAGTGGGAAACATTCAGTACTTC	CSVGEPLVGNIQYF	TRBJ2-4	TRBV29-1	-	few	14
TGCAGCTCTGGGGGCGGGGGGAACACAGATACGCAGTATTTT	CSSGGGGNTDTQYF	TRBJ2-3	TRBV29-1	TRBD2	few	14
TGTGCCAGCAGCTTGGGACAGGGGCCAAGCACAGATACGCAGTATTTT	CASSLGQGPSTDTQYF	TRBJ2-3	TRBV7-9	TRBD1	many	16
TGTGCCAGCAGTGATAGCGGATCCTCCTACAATGAGCAGTTCTTC	CASSDSGSSYNEQFF	TRBJ2-1	TRBV25-1	-	-	15
TGTGCCAGCAGTTGGGTGGGCGATGGAGATACGCAGTATTTT	CASSWVGDGDTQYF	TRBJ2-3	TRBV12-3/TRBV12-4	-	-	14
TGCAGTGCTAGAGGCCTAGCGGGAGAGACCCAGTACTTC	CSARGLAGETQYF	TRBJ2-5	TRBV20-1	TRBD2	few	13
TGTGCCAGCAGCTTAAACACAGGGGGCACTGAAGCTTTCTTT	CASSLNTGGTEAFF	TRBJ1-1	TRBV7-2	TRBD1	many	14
TGCGCCAGCAGTCCGAATGGACAGGGACGTAGGCAGCCCCAGCATTTT	CASSPNGQGRRQPQHF	TRBJ1-5	TRBV23-1	TRBD1	few	16
TGTGCCAGCAGCTTTGAAACAGGGCGGGTCAATGAGCAGTTCTTC	CASSFETGRVNEQFF	TRBJ2-1	TRBV7-9	-	few	15
TGTGCCAGCAGCACGATGACTAGCGCGGATACGCAGTATTTT	CASSTMTSADTQYF	TRBJ2-3	TRBV7-2	TRBD2	few	14
TGCAGTGCTTTCGGGACTAGCGGGAGGGCCCGGTACAATGAGCAGTTCTTC	CSAFGTSGRARYNEQFF	TRBJ2-1	TRBV20-1	TRBD2	-	17
TGTGCCAGCTCAAATACAGGGGGCCGCTACAATGAGCAGTTCTTC	CASSNTGGRYNEQFF	TRBJ2-1	TRBV18	TRBD1	-	15
TGCGCCAGCAGCTTTCGAGGGGACGCTAACTATGGCTACACCTTC	CASSFRGDANYGYTF	TRBJ1-2	TRBV5-1	-	-	15
TGTGCCAGCAGCCGAATGGCGGGATCAGGGGAGCTGTTTTTT	CASSRMAGSGELFF	TRBJ2-2	TRBV3-1	-	few	14
TGTGCCAGCAGCTGGGATAGCGGCACAGATACGCAGTATTTT	CASSWDSGTDTQYF	TRBJ2-3	TRBV7-2	-	few	14
TGTGCCAGCAGCGTAGGCTGGGGACTAGCGGGGAGTGGTGAGCAGTTCTTC	CASSVGWGLAGSGEQFF	TRBJ2-1	TRBV9	TRBD2	-	17
TGTGCCAGCAGTTATGGTGTAAATGAGCAGTTCTTC	CASSYGVNEQFF	TRBJ2-1	TRBV6-6	-	few	12
TGTGCCAGCAGCTTCGTAGATACCAGGGTAGATGGCTACACCTTC	CASSFVDTRVDGYTF	TRBJ1-2	TRBV7-6	-	few	15
TGTGCCAGCAGTCCCGGGCCCATGGGGGCCCCGGGTAATGAGCAGTTCTTC	CASSPGPMGAPGNEQFF	TRBJ2-1	TRBV12-3/TRBV12-4	-	-	17